Listed here are 5 T cell receptor beta chains from one sample, sequenced in a study of human thymus T cells. Resections were taken during corrective heart surgery, and the thymus tissue came from these. TCRdb's table, derived via immunoSEQ multiplex PCR, lists solely in-frame clones and lacks some. Of around 130,000 clones in the sample, around 94% were seen once. The sequenced sample consisted of thymus tissue. Receptor source: a boy less than two years old with a congenital heart defect but otherwise immunologically healthy.

The chain recombines TRBV11-2 with TRBJ2-3, with D tentatively TRBD1 or TRBD2 (5 bases each). The CDR3 contains 14 residues. The germline V and J ends were trimmed by 5 bases and 2 bases, with 11 bases remaining between them. Germline loops: CDR1 SGHAT, CDR2 FQNNGV. The CDR3 region has the DNA TGTGCCAGCAGCCGACGGGACCACACAGATACGCAGTATTTT. It codes for CASSRRDHTDTQYF.

V is TRBV7-9 and J is TRBJ2-3; either TRBD1 or TRBD2 may fit D (5 bases each). The V end lost 2 bases, the J end lost 5 bases, and 26 bases lay between the germline ends. This CDR3 has 19 amino acids. CDR1 SEHNR and CDR2 FQNEAQ come from the germline V gene (reference sequence). CDR3 nucleotides: TGTGCCAGCAGCTTAAACGGGACGACCCTTTCTTACCCCAAAGATACGCAGTATTTT. Translating it yields CASSLNGTTLSYPKDTQYF.

The rearrangement links TRBV7-2 to TRBJ2-3; 13 bases match TRBD2. J was trimmed by 6 bases and V by 3 bases; bases with no gene match: 15. The CDR3 runs 19 residues. Germline V gene data show CDR1 as SGHTA and CDR2 as FQGNSA. DNA of the CDR3: TGTGCCAGCAGCTTGATCGGACTAGCGGGGGCCGCTGTTGGGGATACGCAGTATTTT. Its translation: CASSLIGLAGAAVGDTQYF.

This chain connects TRBV25-1 to TRBJ2-3; TRBD2 might be the D (5 bases). The CDR3 is 15 amino acids. Germline assignment: CDR1 MGHDK and CDR2 SYGVNS. Trimming removed 8 bases from V and 5 bases from J, with 20 bases in between. CDR3 region: CASGRGRGGLDTQYF. CDR3 DNA sequence: TGTGCCAGCGGTCGAGGACGAGGAGGTCTAGATACGCAGTATTTT. The full variable domain, rest sourced from reference TRBV25-1 and TRBJ2-3, is EADIYQTPRYLVIGTGKKITLECSQTMGHDKMYWYQQDPGMELHLIHYSYGVNSTEKGDLSSESTVSRIRTEHFPLTLESARPSHTSQYLCASGRGRGGLDTQYFGPGTRLTVL.

This chain joins TRBV4-1 and TRBJ2-5; 14 nucleotides match TRBD2. CDR3 length equals 17 residues. The germline V gene has CDR1 MGHRA and CDR2 YSYEKL. V lost 4 bases to trimming and J lost 5 bases; unmatched junction nucleotides: 9. The CDR3 here is CASSPRLAGGVRETQYF. The CDR3 DNA reads as TGCGCCAGCAGCCCACGACTAGCGGGGGGGGTTAGGGAGACCCAGTACTTC.